These 6 T cell receptor beta chains were sequenced from one sample in a study of OX40 agonist ivuxolimab in advanced cancers. The assay was immunoSEQ multiplex PCR, and TCRdb's table has in-frame clones only and misses some. The table includes fewer than 25,000 clones, roughly four fifths detected once. The sequencing used CD4+ or CD8+ T cells sorted from blood, collected in a trial of the OX40 agonist ivuxolimab. The receptor set was obtained from an adult with an advanced solid tumor such as melanoma, head and neck, liver or kidney cancer.

The rearrangement joins TRBV4-1 to TRBJ2-5; 9 positions agree with TRBD2. The CDR3 has 16 amino acids. J lost 1 base, V lost 2 bases, and 5 bases had no gene match. Germline CDR1 is MGHRA and CDR2 is YSYEKL. The CDR3 nucleotides are TGCGCCAGCAGCCAAATTAGCGGGGGTCTCCAAGAGACCCAGTACTTC. Protein: CASSQISGGLQETQYF.

The J gene is TRBJ1-2, the V gene TRBV5-5; maybe TRBD1 (5 bases). Germline assignment: CDR1 SGHKS and CDR2 YYEKEE (reference sequence). There are 14 residues in the CDR3. The germline V and J ends were trimmed by 3 bases and 4 bases, with 13 bases remaining between them. This CDR3 is CASSSELGPYGYTF. CDR3 DNA sequence: TGTGCCAGCAGCTCAGAGTTGGGGCCCTATGGCTACACCTTC.

The J gene is TRBJ2-3, the V gene TRBV14; 8 bases match TRBD2. CDR1 and CDR2 (germline): SGHDN, FVKESK. V shed 1 base, J shed 5 bases, and the junction held 8 bases outside the gene matches. This CDR3 is 16 amino acids long. The CDR3 bases are TGTGCCAGCAGCCAAGGTATCCGGGGGGGGCAAGATACGCAGTATTTT. Protein product: CASSQGIRGGQDTQYF.

There are a few counts of this clone. The chain couples TRBV19 to TRBJ2-3; D might be TRBD2 (6 bases). The CDR3 contains 15 residues. Deletions cut 1 base from V and 2 bases from J, with 10 bases between. CDR1 is LNHDA and CDR2 is SQIVND in the germline V gene (reference sequence). The chain's CDR3 is CASSIGGGYTDTQYF. CDR3 in DNA: TGTGCCAGTAGTATAGGAGGAGGGTACACAGATACGCAGTATTTT.

The gene calls are TRBV12-5 and TRBJ2-2; D is unclear. Germline V gene data show CDR1 as LGHNT and CDR2 as FRNRAP. V was clipped by 7 bases and J by 1 base, with 4 bases between them. The CDR3 is 12 amino acids. The CDR3 spells CASALNTGELFF. DNA for the CDR3: TGTGCTAGTGCCCTGAACACCGGGGAGCTGTTTTTT.

This chain joins TRBV7-9 and TRBJ1-3; D uncertain. Between the trimmed V and J ends, which lost 1 base and 4 bases, there was a span of 11 bases. Germline-derived CDR1 and CDR2 are SEHNR and FQNEAQ (reference sequence). The CDR3 is 15 residues long. The CDR3, as DNA: TGTGCCAGCAGCTTAGGAAACCCTTTCGGAAACACCATATATTTT. Its translation: CASSLGNPFGNTIYF.